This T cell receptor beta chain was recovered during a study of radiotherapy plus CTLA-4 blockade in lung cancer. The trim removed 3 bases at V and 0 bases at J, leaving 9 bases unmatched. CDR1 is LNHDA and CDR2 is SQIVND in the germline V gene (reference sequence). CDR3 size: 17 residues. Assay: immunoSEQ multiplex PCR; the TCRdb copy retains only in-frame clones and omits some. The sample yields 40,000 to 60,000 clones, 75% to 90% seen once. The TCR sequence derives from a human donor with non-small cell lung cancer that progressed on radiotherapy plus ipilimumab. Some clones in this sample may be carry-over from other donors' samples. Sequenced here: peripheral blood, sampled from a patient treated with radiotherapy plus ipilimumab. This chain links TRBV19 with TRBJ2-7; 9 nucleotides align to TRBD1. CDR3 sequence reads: CASSIGSDRGSSYEQYF. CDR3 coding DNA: TGTGCCAGTAGTATCGGCTCGGACAGGGGCAGCTCCTACGAGCAGTACTTC.